Listed below are T cell receptor beta chains from one sample, sequenced in a study of beta chain features in type 1 diabetes. Clones were read by immunoSEQ multiplex PCR, and TCRdb kept only the in-frame ones, dropping some. The sample consists of 640,000 or so clones, under 15% of them appearing once. Sequenced input: naive CD4+ T cells from blood. The receptors derive from a man aged 18 to 35 with type 1 diabetes. The CDR3 runs from the conserved cysteine through the conserved F or W. A D gene is named only where the DNA matches it firmly. Rows may omit the clone size; those that give it use once, few, many or a size class.

DNA: TGTGCCAGCAGCTCTCGCCTCCCTGGACGCACAGATACGCAGTATTTT; CDR3: CASSSRLPGRTDTQYF; size: NA; D: NA; length: 16; J: TRBJ2-3; V: TRBV7-2
DNA: TGTGCCAGTAGTCCAGAGCGGGGCGGCACAGATACGCAGTATTTT; CDR3: CASSPERGGTDTQYF; size: few; D: TRBD2; length: 15; J: TRBJ2-3; V: TRBV10-3
DNA: TGTGCCAGCAGCTTAACAAGGACGGACTCCTACGAGCAGTACTTC; CDR3: CASSLTRTDSYEQYF; size: NA; D: NA; length: 15; J: TRBJ2-7; V: TRBV7-9
DNA: TGTGCCTGGGACACAGGGGGCCGCCAGACTTTCTTT; CDR3: CAWDTGGRQTFF; size: few; D: TRBD1; length: 12; J: TRBJ1-1; V: TRBV30
DNA: TGCGCCAGCAGCCAGGGATATGGCAATCAGCCCCAGCATTTT; CDR3: CASSQGYGNQPQHF; size: few; D: NA; length: 14; J: TRBJ1-5; V: TRBV4-1
DNA: TGCGCCAGCAGCTTGGAGCAACATCAGCCCCAGCATTTT; CDR3: CASSLEQHQPQHF; size: NA; D: NA; length: 13; J: TRBJ1-5; V: TRBV5-1
DNA: TGCGCCAGCAGCTTGGCGGAGGTCGCCTATGGCTACACCTTC; CDR3: CASSLAEVAYGYTF; size: few; D: NA; length: 14; J: TRBJ1-2; V: TRBV5-1
DNA: TGCGCCAGCAGCCAAGGGCGGGCCAGGGGGCCCGGGGAGCTGTTTTTT; CDR3: CASSQGRARGPGELFF; size: few; D: TRBD1; length: 16; J: TRBJ2-2; V: TRBV4-1
DNA: TGCGCCAGCAGCTTGCCAGGGGGCACTGAAGCTTTCTTT; CDR3: CASSLPGGTEAFF; size: few; D: TRBD1; length: 13; J: TRBJ1-1; V: TRBV5-1
DNA: TGTGCCAGCAGCACCCACCGGGCAGGGGGCGAGAGGGCAGATACGCAGTATTTT; CDR3: CASSTHRAGGERADTQYF; size: few; D: TRBD1; length: 18; J: TRBJ2-3; V: TRBV9
DNA: TGTGCCAGCAGTGGAACACCCTACGAGCAGTACTTC; CDR3: CASSGTPYEQYF; size: NA; D: NA; length: 12; J: TRBJ2-7; V: TRBV2
DNA: TGTGCCAGCAGCTCCTCCGCGGGCACGCGGGGAAACACCATATATTTT; CDR3: CASSSSAGTRGNTIYF; size: few; D: NA; length: 16; J: TRBJ1-3; V: TRBV7-2
DNA: TGTGCCAGTGAAGGGCAGGGCGGCACCGGGGAGCTGTTTTTT; CDR3: CASEGQGGTGELFF; size: NA; D: NA; length: 14; J: TRBJ2-2; V: TRBV6-5
DNA: TGTGCCTGGAGAACATTCGGTGAAAAACTGTTTTTT; CDR3: CAWRTFGEKLFF; size: NA; D: NA; length: 12; J: TRBJ1-4; V: TRBV30
DNA: TGTGCCAGCAGCTCCCGGACGGAAAACACCGGGGAGCTGTTTTTT; CDR3: CASSSRTENTGELFF; size: NA; D: NA; length: 15; J: TRBJ2-2; V: TRBV7-6
DNA: TGTGCCAGCAGGACAGTAAAAGAGACCCAGTACTTC; CDR3: CASRTVKETQYF; size: NA; D: NA; length: 12; J: TRBJ2-5; V: TRBV28
DNA: TGTGCCAGCAGCTTAGGAACGGGACAGGGAACCTATGGCTACACCTTC; CDR3: CASSLGTGQGTYGYTF; size: NA; D: TRBD1; length: 16; J: TRBJ1-2; V: TRBV13
DNA: TGCGCCAGCAGCCAGATAGACGGTTCCTGGGGCGAAAAACTGTTTTTT; CDR3: CASSQIDGSWGEKLFF; size: NA; D: NA; length: 16; J: TRBJ1-4; V: TRBV4-3
DNA: TGCGCCAGCAGCCCTACATCAGGGGATTTCTATGGCTACACCTTC; CDR3: CASSPTSGDFYGYTF; size: NA; D: NA; length: 15; J: TRBJ1-2; V: TRBV4-1
DNA: TGTGCTAGCAGCTTAGCGTCAGCAGATACGCAGTATTTT; CDR3: CASSLASADTQYF; size: NA; D: NA; length: 13; J: TRBJ2-3; V: TRBV7-7
DNA: TGCGCCAGCAGCTTGGCCTACGAGCAGTACTTC; CDR3: CASSLAYEQYF; size: few; D: NA; length: 11; J: TRBJ2-7; V: TRBV5-1
DNA: TGTGCCAGCAGTTACGGGTGGGACAGGCTCGAGCAGTACTTC; CDR3: CASSYGWDRLEQYF; size: NA; D: TRBD1; length: 14; J: TRBJ2-7; V: TRBV6-5
DNA: TGCGCCAGCAGCCCCCGTCTGTTCCGGCCCCAGCATTTT; CDR3: CASSPRLFRPQHF; size: NA; D: NA; length: 13; J: TRBJ1-5; V: TRBV4-1
DNA: TGTGCCATCAGCACAGGGTCCGGGGAGCTGTTTTTT; CDR3: CAISTGSGELFF; size: few; D: NA; length: 12; J: TRBJ2-2; V: TRBV10-3
DNA: TGTGCCAGCAGTGAATTCAGGAACTACACCTTC; CDR3: CASSEFRNYTF; size: few; D: NA; length: 11; J: TRBJ1-2; V: TRBV2
DNA: TGTGCCTGGAGCGTCGGGACGTCGTACGAGCAGTACTTC; CDR3: CAWSVGTSYEQYF; size: few; D: NA; length: 13; J: TRBJ2-7; V: TRBV30
DNA: TGTGCCTGGTGGGATGGGGGACAGGAGGGCCAAGAGACCCAGTACTTC; CDR3: CAWWDGGQEGQETQYF; size: NA; D: TRBD1; length: 16; J: TRBJ2-5; V: TRBV30
DNA: TGTGCCAGCAGCCCCTCCCCGGGGAATCAGCCCCAGCATTTT; CDR3: CASSPSPGNQPQHF; size: NA; D: NA; length: 14; J: TRBJ1-5; V: TRBV14
DNA: TGCGCCAGCAGCCCGCCGGAGGGAGTAGCTGGAAACACCATATATTTT; CDR3: CASSPPEGVAGNTIYF; size: NA; D: NA; length: 16; J: TRBJ1-3; V: TRBV5-1
DNA: TGTGCCATCGGCCGGGACCCTTATAGCAATCAGCCCCAGCATTTT; CDR3: CAIGRDPYSNQPQHF; size: NA; D: NA; length: 15; J: TRBJ1-5; V: TRBV10-3
DNA: TGTGCCATCCAGAGACCGGGCGGTGAAGCTTTCTTT; CDR3: CAIQRPGGEAFF; size: few; D: NA; length: 12; J: TRBJ1-1; V: TRBV10-3
DNA: TGTGCCAGCAGCGGGGGTGGGCAGGAGACCCAGTACTTC; CDR3: CASSGGGQETQYF; size: NA; D: NA; length: 13; J: TRBJ2-5; V: TRBV9
DNA: TGTGCCTGGAGTAAGGCAGCTTCTAGCACAGATACGCAGTATTTT; CDR3: CAWSKAASSTDTQYF; size: NA; D: NA; length: 15; J: TRBJ2-3; V: TRBV30
DNA: TGTGCCAGCAGCCTAGGGACATACACTGAAGCTTTCTTT; CDR3: CASSLGTYTEAFF; size: NA; D: NA; length: 13; J: TRBJ1-1; V: TRBV14
DNA: TGTGCCAGCAGCCTACGGACCTTGAACACTGAAGCTTTCTTT; CDR3: CASSLRTLNTEAFF; size: few; D: NA; length: 14; J: TRBJ1-1; V: TRBV14
DNA: TGTGCCAGCAGCGAGGGACTTGGTGGCTACACCTTC; CDR3: CASSEGLGGYTF; size: few; D: NA; length: 12; J: TRBJ1-2; V: TRBV6-5
DNA: TGTGCCAGCAGTGCCCAGGGGTATGGGGCCAACGTCCTGACTTTC; CDR3: CASSAQGYGANVLTF; size: few; D: NA; length: 15; J: TRBJ2-6; V: TRBV25-1
DNA: TGTGCCAGCAGTAGCCAGGGTGGTGGGGCCAACGTCCTGACTTTC; CDR3: CASSSQGGGANVLTF; size: NA; D: NA; length: 15; J: TRBJ2-6; V: TRBV2
DNA: TGTGCCAGCAGCCAAGCTGGCAGCCCCTCTGGGGCCAACGTCCTGACTTTC; CDR3: CASSQAGSPSGANVLTF; size: NA; D: NA; length: 17; J: TRBJ2-6; V: TRBV14
DNA: TGTGCCTGGAATCCCACTAGCACAGATACGCAGTATTTT; CDR3: CAWNPTSTDTQYF; size: few; D: NA; length: 13; J: TRBJ2-3; V: TRBV30
DNA: TGTGCCAGCAGTTTTGATACCGGGGAGCTGTTTTTT; CDR3: CASSFDTGELFF; size: few; D: NA; length: 12; J: TRBJ2-2; V: TRBV6-5
DNA: TGTGCCAGCAGCTTAGCCACCAGGGCTTTCTTT; CDR3: CASSLATRAFF; size: few; D: NA; length: 11; J: TRBJ1-1; V: TRBV13
DNA: TGTGCCAGCAGCACCGAAAGGGTTAGCAATCAGCCCCAGCATTTT; CDR3: CASSTERVSNQPQHF; size: NA; D: NA; length: 15; J: TRBJ1-5; V: TRBV7-8
DNA: TGTGCCAGCAGTGAAGCGTTAACAAGCGGAGATACGCAGTATTTT; CDR3: CASSEALTSGDTQYF; size: NA; D: NA; length: 15; J: TRBJ2-3; V: TRBV6-1
DNA: TGTGCCAGCAGAAAAGGGACTAGCGGAGTAGGGGAGCAGTTCTTC; CDR3: CASRKGTSGVGEQFF; size: NA; D: TRBD2; length: 15; J: TRBJ2-1; V: TRBV6-5
DNA: TGTGCCAGCACCTTGGGATGGGAAGAGACCCAGTACTTC; CDR3: CASTLGWEETQYF; size: few; D: NA; length: 13; J: TRBJ2-5; V: TRBV6-1
DNA: TGTGCCAGTGGGGAGCCCGGGAATACGCAGTATTTT; CDR3: CASGEPGNTQYF; size: NA; D: NA; length: 12; J: TRBJ2-3; V: TRBV6-5
DNA: TGTGCCAGCAGCAATCAGGGGGATCTCATTCAGTACTTC; CDR3: CASSNQGDLIQYF; size: few; D: TRBD1; length: 13; J: TRBJ2-4; V: TRBV7-8
DNA: TGTGCCAGCTTTTCTTTGACAGGGGATGAGCAGTTCTTC; CDR3: CASFSLTGDEQFF; size: few; D: TRBD1; length: 13; J: TRBJ2-1; V: TRBV18
DNA: TGTGCCTGGAGTGGCAATTCACCCCTCCACTTT; CDR3: CAWSGNSPLHF; size: NA; D: NA; length: 11; J: TRBJ1-6; V: TRBV30